The 14 T cell receptor beta chains given below trace back to one sample, sequenced in a study of cytomegalovirus exposure and HLA in healthy donors. Produced via immunoSEQ multiplex PCR; TCRdb's table is partial and in-frame only. Of roughly 120,000 clones in the sample, 88% were seen once. Sequencing was carried out using PBMCs. The receptors derive from a young woman in good health and CMV-seronegative.

The chain joins TRBV7-3 to TRBJ2-3; 7 bases line up with TRBD1. V shed 5 bases and J 3 bases; nucleotides not matched to a gene: 11. Germline V lookup: CDR1 SGHTA, CDR2 FQGTGA. The CDR3 spans 16 residues. The DNA of the CDR3 is TGTGCCAGCAGCCCAATCGGGGACAGAGTGACAGATACGCAGTATTTT. It translates to CASSPIGDRVTDTQYF.

This chain links TRBV29-1 with TRBJ1-2; the D is unclear. V gave up 7 bases and J gave up 2 bases, with 11 bases separating them. CDR1 and CDR2 (germline): SQVTM, ANQGSEA. This CDR3 is 12 amino acids long. The CDR3 region has the DNA TGCAGCGCCCAGACGGGGAACTATGGCTACACCTTC. This translates into CSAQTGNYGYTF.

The chain carries TRBV9 and TRBJ2-5; 7 bases map to TRBD2. V gave up 6 bases and J gave up 2 bases; unmatched junction bases: 13. The CDR3 totals 16 residues. The germline V gene encodes CDR1 SGDLS and CDR2 YYNGEE. CDR3 loop: CASTPGGGTGQETQYF. CDR3 in DNA: TGTGCCAGCACCCCTGGGGGGGGAACAGGACAAGAGACCCAGTACTTC.

This chain links TRBV20-1 with TRBJ2-1, with a possible D match to TRBD2 (6 bases). Trimming removed 3 bases from V and 10 bases from J, with 10 bases in between. There are 11 residues in the CDR3. The germline V gene encodes CDR1 DFQATT and CDR2 SNEGSKA (reference sequence). The CDR3 loop is CSASGGKEQFF. The CDR3 region has the DNA TGCAGTGCTAGCGGCGGGAAGGAGCAGTTCTTC.

The chain links TRBV30 to TRBJ1-1; maybe TRBD1 (5 bases). The germline CDR1 and CDR2 sequences are GTSNPN and SVGIG (reference sequence). This CDR3 region has 14 residues. Between the trimmed V and J ends, which lost 3 bases and 6 bases, there was a span of 17 bases. The CDR3 loop is CAWRPHRPPAEAFF. CDR3 in DNA: TGTGCCTGGAGACCGCACAGGCCGCCCGCTGAAGCTTTCTTT.

This clone was seen only a few times. The chain has TRBV9 and TRBJ1-2, with 7 bases that match TRBD1. The germline V gene has CDR1 SGDLS and CDR2 YYNGEE. CDR3 length: 13 amino acids. Germline trimming cut 3 bases from V and 8 bases from J; bases unmatched to any gene: 7. CDR3: CASSGGQLGGYTF. CDR3 coding DNA: TGTGCCAGCAGCGGGGGACAGCTCGGGGGCTACACCTTC. The variable domain in full, completed from reference TRBV9 and TRBJ1-2, reads DSGVTQTPKHLITATGQRVTLRCSPRSGDLSVYWYQQSLDQGLQFLIQYYNGEERAKGNILERFSAQQFPDLHSELNLSSLELGDSALYFCASSGGQLGGYTFGSGTRLTVV.

This chain connects TRBV28 to TRBJ1-1; TRBD1 matches 8 bases. V lost 2 bases to trimming and J lost 6 bases; unmatched junction nucleotides: 14. In germline, CDR1 is MDHEN, CDR2 SYDVKM. The CDR3 is 17 residues long. CDR3 in DNA: TGTGCCAGCAGTTTAAGTATCAGGGGGCGGTTGATTCCTGAAGCTTTCTTT. It is translated as CASSLSIRGRLIPEAFF.

The gene calls are TRBV2 and TRBJ2-2; a possible D gene is TRBD2 (6 bases). The CDR3 has 16 amino acids. CDR1 and CDR2 from the germline V gene are SNHLY and FYNNEI. The V end was cut by 5 bases, the J end by 5 bases, with 18 bases between. CDR3 DNA: TGTGCCAGCAGTCCCGTGGGACTGGACAATACCGGGGAGCTGTTTTTT. Translation: CASSPVGLDNTGELFF. Using reference TRBV2 and TRBJ2-2 for the parts outside the CDR3, the full variable domain is EPEVTQTPSHQVTQMGQEVILRCVPISNHLYFYWYRQILGQKVEFLVSFYNNEISEKSEIFDDQFSVERPDGSNFTLKIRSTKLEDSAMYFCASSPVGLDNTGELFFGEGSRLTVL.

CDR3 amino acids: CASSETSGGANEQFF. The CDR3 nucleotides read TGTGCCAGCAGCGAGACTAGCGGGGGGGCCAATGAGCAGTTCTTC. V usage is TRBV7-3 and J usage is TRBJ2-1, with 14 bases lining up with TRBD2. J lost 6 bases, V lost 5 bases, and 3 bases had no gene match. Germline V gene data show CDR1 as SGHTA and CDR2 as FQGTGA. This CDR3 is 15 amino acids long.

This clone was seen a few times. The chain employs TRBV30 and TRBJ1-6; D might be TRBD1 (5 bases). The V end lost 3 bases, the J end lost 7 bases, and 10 bases lay between the germline ends. Germline V lookup: CDR1 GTSNPN, CDR2 SVGIG (reference sequence). The CDR3 is 13 residues long. CDR3 protein: CAWSRGSNSPLHF. For the CDR3, the DNA is TGTGCCTGGAGCCGGGGGAGCAATTCACCCCTCCACTTT.

The V gene is TRBV7-8, the J gene TRBJ1-6; 9 bases agree with TRBD1. Germline lookup yields CDR1 SGHVS and CDR2 FQNEAQ. After removal of 5 bases from V and 9 bases from J, the junction contained 5 bases not matched to a gene. This CDR3 contains 14 residues. The CDR3 coding sequence is TGTGCCAGCAGCGTCGGGACAGGGTTTTCACCCCTCCACTTT. Residues: CASSVGTGFSPLHF.

This clone has just one count. The chain is built from TRBV18 and TRBJ2-3; TRBD1 is a possible D gene (6 bases). V shed 2 bases and J shed 1 base, with 10 bases lying between them. The V gene's germline CDR1 is KGHSH and CDR2 LQKENI. The CDR3 is made up of 15 amino acids. This CDR3 reads CASSPGGSRTDTQYF. The CDR3 region has the DNA TGTGCCAGCTCACCAGGGGGCTCTCGCACAGATACGCAGTATTTT.

The chain carries TRBV5-1 and TRBJ2-1, with D tentatively TRBD1 (6 bases). The V end lost 4 bases, the J end lost 12 bases, and 26 bases lay between the germline ends. CDR3 length: 16 amino acids. Germline V gene lookup returns CDR1 SGHRS and CDR2 YFSETQ. CDR3 coding DNA: TGCGCCAGCAGCCCGGGACACCCTTCTGTAGTGTTAGGGCAGTTCTTC. Protein sequence: CASSPGHPSVVLGQFF. The variable domain in full, completed from reference TRBV5-1 and TRBJ2-1, reads KAGVTQTPRYLIKTRGQQVTLSCSPISGHRSVSWYQQTPGQGLQFLFEYFSETQRNKGNFPGRFSGRQFSNSRSEMNVSTLELGDSALYLCASSPGHPSVVLGQFFGPGTRLTVL.

J is TRBJ2-7 and V is TRBV7-2; TRBD2 aligns across 7 bases. The CDR3 is 14 amino acids. After removal of 7 bases from V and 1 base from J, the junction contained 7 bases not matched to a gene. CDR1 SGHTA and CDR2 FQGNSA come from the germline V gene. The CDR3 DNA sequence: TGTGCCAGCACCCGGGTAGCGGGTTCCTACGAGCAGTACTTC. It encodes CASTRVAGSYEQYF.